Listed below are T cell receptor beta chains from one sample, sequenced in a study of blood T cell repertoires in COVID-19. Clones were read by immunoSEQ multiplex PCR, and TCRdb kept only the in-frame ones, dropping some. The sample consists of 130,000 to 150,000 clones, about 79% of them appearing once. The sample consisted of PBMCs or T cells enriched from blood (not recorded which). The receptor set was obtained from a man over 45 who had recovered from COVID-19. CDR3s include the opening cysteine and the closing phenylalanine or tryptophan. The D gene is left open where the match is weak.

>TRBV27|TRBD1
CASSLFSGTGGSPQHF
>TRBV30|-
CAWTGGQVAYEQYF
>TRBV11-2|-
CASSLGGRIFQPQHF
>TRBV3-1/TRBV3-2|TRBD2
CASSQSSLAGGPNEQFF
>TRBV28|TRBD1
CASRRGQDNQPQHF
>TRBV12-3/TRBV12-4|TRBD1
CASSQDRFGYTF
>TRBV30|-
CAWGRDSSTVEQFF
>TRBV9|TRBD2
CASSVGAGGPETQYF
>TRBV28|-
CASSLIQTEKLFF
>TRBV28|-
CASSSQGRRNQPQHF
>TRBV7-6|TRBD1
CASRGTGRTDTQYF
>TRBV7-6|-
CASSQNTGPYEQYF
>TRBV6-5|-
CASLGGAGQPQHF
>TRBV11-2|TRBD1
CASSSDRGGSYEQYF
>TRBV7-6|-
CASSPGRVQPQHF
>TRBV19|-
CASSLLATSYEQYF
>TRBV18|-
CASSPPTGGAVTGELFF
>TRBV7-2|TRBD1
CASSLVGGAAKNIQYF
>TRBV6-2/TRBV6-3|-
CASSYNVRPQHF
>TRBV2|-
CASRYGDTDYGYTF
>TRBV4-3|-
CASSQEGQITDTQYF
>TRBV7-2|-
CASSLGGGRSYEQYF
>TRBV9|TRBD2
CASSPSTSGGARYNEQFF
>TRBV19|-
CASSKQGNQPQHF
>TRBV3-1/TRBV3-2|TRBD1
CASSPRPTGVNQPQHF
>TRBV6-5|-
CASSLQGPGELFF
>TRBV7-2|-
CASSLAKGGGVFQPGLHF
>TRBV4-1|TRBD1
CASSQEDRAIGELFF
>TRBV10-3|-
CAISESGGAETQYF
>TRBV7-3|TRBD1
CASSSARGRGDTQYF
>TRBV27|TRBD1
CASSLFAGQGGGYTF
>TRBV18|-
CASSPDSGNQPQHF
>TRBV4-2|TRBD1
CASSQAPGQRPMNTEAFF
>TRBV6-6|TRBD1
CASSLLGQGGHEQYF